This paragraph reports one TCR beta chain. Its cognate antigen is unknown. Time point denoted: week 11, during vaccination. In every dose of vaccine, 300 ug of mutant IDH1 20-mer peptide was given alongside topical imiquimod. The sample originates from a study of a mutant IDH1 vaccine in newly diagnosed glioma. Whole-study context: All eight of the vaccinations patients received fell in weeks 1, 3, 5, 7, 11, 15, 19 and 23.

This table comes from immunoSEQ multiplex PCR, and its TCRdb copy is limited to in-frame clones, with some not included. The sample lists under 150,000 clones; 75% to 90% were seen once. The germline V and J ends were trimmed by 0 bases and 0 bases, with 6 bases remaining between them. CDR1 and CDR2 (germline): SGHKS, YYEKEE (reference sequence). The CDR3 totals 14 residues. The specimen was PBMCs, collected from a glioma patient whose treatment included an IDH1 peptide vaccine. The gene calls are TRBV5-5 and TRBJ1-2, with D hard to call. The clonotype comes from a woman in her fifties or sixties with glioma. CDR3 amino acids: CASSLGTANYGYTF. CDR3 coding DNA: TGTGCCAGCAGCTTGGGCACGGCTAACTATGGCTACACCTTC.